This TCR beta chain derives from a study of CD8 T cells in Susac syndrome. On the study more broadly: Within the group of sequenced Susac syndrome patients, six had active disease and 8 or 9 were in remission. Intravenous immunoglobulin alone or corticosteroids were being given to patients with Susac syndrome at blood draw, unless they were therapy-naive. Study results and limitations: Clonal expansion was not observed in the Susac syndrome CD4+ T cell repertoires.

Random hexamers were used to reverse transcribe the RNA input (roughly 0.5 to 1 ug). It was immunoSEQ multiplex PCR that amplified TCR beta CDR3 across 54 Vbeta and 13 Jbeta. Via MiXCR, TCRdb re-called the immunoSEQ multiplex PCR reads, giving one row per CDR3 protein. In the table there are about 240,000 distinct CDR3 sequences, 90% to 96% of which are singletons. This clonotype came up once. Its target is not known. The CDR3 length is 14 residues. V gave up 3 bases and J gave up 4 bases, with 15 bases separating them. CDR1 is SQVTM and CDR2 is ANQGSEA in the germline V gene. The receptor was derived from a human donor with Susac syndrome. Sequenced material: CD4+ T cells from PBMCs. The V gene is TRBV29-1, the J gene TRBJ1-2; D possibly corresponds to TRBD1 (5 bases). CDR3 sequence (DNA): TGCAGCGTTGAGACAGATTGGAAGGGCTATGGCTACACCTTC. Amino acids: CSVETDWKGYGYTF. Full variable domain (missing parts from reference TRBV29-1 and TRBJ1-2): SAVISQKPSRDICQRGTSLTIQCQVDSQVTMMFWYRQQPGQSLTLIATANQGSEATYESGFVIDKFPISRPNLTFSTLTVSNMSPEDSSIYLCSVETDWKGYGYTFGSGTRLTVV.